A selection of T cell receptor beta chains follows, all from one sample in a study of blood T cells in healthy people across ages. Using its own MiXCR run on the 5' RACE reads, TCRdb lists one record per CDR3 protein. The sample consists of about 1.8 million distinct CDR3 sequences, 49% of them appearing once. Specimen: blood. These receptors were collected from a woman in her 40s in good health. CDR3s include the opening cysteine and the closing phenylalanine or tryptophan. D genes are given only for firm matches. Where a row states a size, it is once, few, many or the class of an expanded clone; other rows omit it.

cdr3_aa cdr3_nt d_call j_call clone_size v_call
CASSQVRTRGEQFF TGTGCCAGCAGCCAGGTGAGGACTAGGGGTGAGCAGTTCTTC TRBD2 TRBJ2-1 - TRBV3-1
CASSVGLRREETQYF TGTGCCAGCAGCGTGGGACTCCGGAGGGAAGAGACCCAGTACTTC - TRBJ2-5 - TRBV9
CASSPGLSGADTQYF TGTGCCAGCTCACCGGGACTTAGCGGGGCAGATACGCAGTATTTT TRBD2 TRBJ2-3 - TRBV18
CSVEDQLAEQYF TGCAGCGTTGAAGATCAGCTAGCCGAGCAGTACTTC - TRBJ2-7 - TRBV29-1
CASSLEWAGGYTF TGTGCCAGCAGTTTAGAGTGGGCAGGTGGCTACACCTTC - TRBJ1-2 once TRBV28
CASSSSSGSGYTF TGTGCCAGCAGTTCCTCGTCGGGTTCTGGCTACACCTTC - TRBJ1-2 few TRBV6-2/TRBV6-3
CASSRAGTGGPSGANVLTF TGTGCCAGCAGTCGGGCAGGGACAGGGGGCCCTTCTGGGGCCAACGTCCTGACTTTC TRBD1 TRBJ2-6 - TRBV2
CASSSGQSTNEKLFF TGTGCCAGCTCATCAGGACAATCAACTAATGAAAAACTGTTTTTT - TRBJ1-4 - TRBV18
CASSSRDIGANVLTF TGCGCCAGCAGCTCGCGGGATATTGGGGCCAACGTCCTGACTTTC - TRBJ2-6 - TRBV5-1
CASDPRRRGHEQFF TGTGCCAGCGACCCGAGGCGAAGGGGCCATGAGCAGTTCTTC - TRBJ2-1 - TRBV6-2/TRBV6-3
CASSANPGQGLDQPQHF TGTGCCAGCAGCGCCAATCCGGGACAGGGACTTGATCAGCCCCAGCATTTT TRBD1 TRBJ1-5 - TRBV5-5
CASRASRVSEQFF TGTGCCAGCAGAGCTAGCAGGGTCTCTGAGCAGTTCTTC - TRBJ2-1 - TRBV6-6
CASSQLGQQETQYF TGCGCCAGCAGCCAACTTGGGCAGCAAGAGACCCAGTACTTC - TRBJ2-5 few TRBV4-3
CSAHVGGTAYYNEQFF TGCAGTGCTCACGTAGGGGGGACCGCTTACTACAATGAGCAGTTCTTC - TRBJ2-1 - TRBV20-1
CASRSRGRYEQFF TGTGCCAGCAGGTCCAGGGGGCGGTACGAGCAGTTCTTC TRBD1 TRBJ2-1 - TRBV28
CASSSQVINEQFF TGTGCCAGCAGCTCGCAGGTTATCAATGAGCAGTTCTTC - TRBJ2-1 - TRBV7-2
CASSQQTGQGYGYTF TGTGCCAGCAGCCAACAAACGGGACAGGGATATGGCTACACCTTC TRBD1 TRBJ1-2 - TRBV4-2
CASSKRSGGVFNEQFF TGTGCCAGCAGCAAAAGGAGCGGGGGGGTCTTCAATGAGCAGTTCTTC TRBD2 TRBJ2-1 - TRBV3-1
CASSFGHLMNTGAFF TGCGCCAGCAGCTTTGGGCACCTGATGAACACTGGAGCTTTCTTT - TRBJ1-1 - TRBV5-1
CSASEGARETQYF TGCAGTGCGAGTGAGGGGGCGCGAGAGACCCAGTACTTC TRBD1 TRBJ2-5 - TRBV20-1
CSVEDDRDYTF TGCAGCGTTGAAGACGACAGGGACTACACCTTC TRBD1 TRBJ1-2 - TRBV29-1
CASTQGWGETQYF TGTGCCAGCACCCAGGGTTGGGGCGAGACCCAGTACTTC - TRBJ2-5 - TRBV27
CASGRTGVYGYTF TGTGCCAGCGGAAGGACAGGGGTTTATGGCTACACCTTC TRBD1 TRBJ1-2 - TRBV27
CASSVANTQYF TGTGCCAGCTCCGTTGCGAATACGCAGTATTTT - TRBJ2-3 - TRBV6-5